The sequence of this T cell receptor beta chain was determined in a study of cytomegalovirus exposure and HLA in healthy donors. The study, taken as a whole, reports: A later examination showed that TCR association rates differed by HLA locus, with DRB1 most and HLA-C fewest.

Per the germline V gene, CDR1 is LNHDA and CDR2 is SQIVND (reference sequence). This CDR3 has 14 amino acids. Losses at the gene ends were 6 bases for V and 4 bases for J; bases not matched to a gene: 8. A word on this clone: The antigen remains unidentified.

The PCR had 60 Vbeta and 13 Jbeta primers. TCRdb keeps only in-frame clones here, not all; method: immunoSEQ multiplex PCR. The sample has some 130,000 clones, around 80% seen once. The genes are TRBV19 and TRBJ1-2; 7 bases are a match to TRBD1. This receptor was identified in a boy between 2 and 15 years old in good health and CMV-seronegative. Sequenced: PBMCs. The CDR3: CASSQMTGPYGYTF. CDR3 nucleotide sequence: TGTGCCAGTAGCCAAATGACAGGGCCCTATGGCTACACCTTC.